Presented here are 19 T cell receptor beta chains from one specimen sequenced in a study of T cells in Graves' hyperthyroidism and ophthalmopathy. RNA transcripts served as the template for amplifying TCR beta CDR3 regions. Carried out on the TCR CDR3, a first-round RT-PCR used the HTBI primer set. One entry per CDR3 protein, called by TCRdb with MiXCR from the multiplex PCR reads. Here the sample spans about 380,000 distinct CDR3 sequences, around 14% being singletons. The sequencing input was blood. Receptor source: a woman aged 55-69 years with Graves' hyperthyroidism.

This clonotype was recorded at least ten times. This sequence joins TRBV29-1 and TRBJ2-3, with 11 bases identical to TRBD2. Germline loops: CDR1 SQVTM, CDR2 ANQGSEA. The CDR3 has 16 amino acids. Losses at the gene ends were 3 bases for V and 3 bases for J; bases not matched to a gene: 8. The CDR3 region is CSVDPLSSGRTDTQYF. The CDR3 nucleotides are TGCAGCGTTGATCCCCTTTCTAGCGGGAGGACAGATACGCAGTATTTT.

The CDR3 is CSATGTGFGYTF. The CDR3 DNA sequence: TGCAGTGCAACCGGGACAGGGTTTGGCTACACCTTC. The V and J genes are TRBV20-1 and TRBJ1-2; 9 positions agree with TRBD1. The V and J ends lost 6 bases and 7 bases, in that order; junction bases with no gene match: 6. CDR1 is DFQATT, CDR2 SNEGSKA, per germline (reference sequence). The CDR3 loop spans 12 amino acids.

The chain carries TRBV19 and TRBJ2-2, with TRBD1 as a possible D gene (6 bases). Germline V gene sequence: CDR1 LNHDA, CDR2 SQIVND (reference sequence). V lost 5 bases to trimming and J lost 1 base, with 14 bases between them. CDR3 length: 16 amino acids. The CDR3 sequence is CASSPRRTVNTGELFF. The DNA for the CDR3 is TGTGCCAGTAGTCCCCGGCGGACAGTGAACACCGGGGAGCTGTTTTTT.

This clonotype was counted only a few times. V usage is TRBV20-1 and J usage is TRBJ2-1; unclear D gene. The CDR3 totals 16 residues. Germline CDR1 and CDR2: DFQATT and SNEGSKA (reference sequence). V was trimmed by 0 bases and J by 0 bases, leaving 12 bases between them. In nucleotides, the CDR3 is TGCAGTGCTAGAGATCTGAGCGATAGCTCCTACAATGAGCAGTTCTTC. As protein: CSARDLSDSSYNEQFF.

The chain's CDR3 is CASSLRTRATEAFF. DNA for the CDR3: TGTGCCAGCAGCCTCAGAACTAGGGCAACTGAAGCTTTCTTT. The chain employs TRBV5-6 and TRBJ1-1; D remains unclear. V was shortened by 4 bases and J by 5 bases, with 15 bases between the two germline ends. The germline CDR1 and CDR2 sequences are SGHDT and YYEEEE. This CDR3 has 14 residues.

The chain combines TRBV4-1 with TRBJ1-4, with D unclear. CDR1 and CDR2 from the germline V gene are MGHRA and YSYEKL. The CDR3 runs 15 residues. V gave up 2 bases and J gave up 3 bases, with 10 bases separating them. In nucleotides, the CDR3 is TGCGCCAGCAGCCAAAGAGATAACCCTAATGAAAAACTGTTTTTT. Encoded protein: CASSQRDNPNEKLFF.

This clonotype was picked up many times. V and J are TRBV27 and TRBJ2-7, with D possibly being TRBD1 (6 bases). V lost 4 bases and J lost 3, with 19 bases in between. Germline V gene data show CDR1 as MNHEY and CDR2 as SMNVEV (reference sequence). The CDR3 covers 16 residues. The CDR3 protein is CASSSLRGKVIYEQYF. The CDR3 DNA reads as TGTGCCAGCAGTTCGCTCAGGGGTAAGGTAATCTACGAGCAGTACTTC.

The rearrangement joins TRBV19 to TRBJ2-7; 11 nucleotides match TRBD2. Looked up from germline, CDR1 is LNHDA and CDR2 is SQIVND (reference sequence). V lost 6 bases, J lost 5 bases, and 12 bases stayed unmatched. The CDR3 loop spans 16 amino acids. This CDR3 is CASRWAVAGGPHEQYF. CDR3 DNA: TGTGCCAGTAGGTGGGCCGTAGCGGGAGGGCCGCACGAGCAGTACTTC.

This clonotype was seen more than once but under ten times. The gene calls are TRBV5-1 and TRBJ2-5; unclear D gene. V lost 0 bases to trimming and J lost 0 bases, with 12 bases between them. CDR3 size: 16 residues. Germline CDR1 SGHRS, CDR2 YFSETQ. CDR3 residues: CASSLAPGGDQETQYF. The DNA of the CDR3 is TGCGCCAGCAGCTTGGCCCCCGGCGGCGACCAAGAGACCCAGTACTTC. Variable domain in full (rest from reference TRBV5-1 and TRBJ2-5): KAGVTQTPRYLIKTRGQQVTLSCSPISGHRSVSWYQQTPGQGLQFLFEYFSETQRNKGNFPGRFSGRQFSNSRSEMNVSTLELGDSALYLCASSLAPGGDQETQYFGPGTRLLVL.

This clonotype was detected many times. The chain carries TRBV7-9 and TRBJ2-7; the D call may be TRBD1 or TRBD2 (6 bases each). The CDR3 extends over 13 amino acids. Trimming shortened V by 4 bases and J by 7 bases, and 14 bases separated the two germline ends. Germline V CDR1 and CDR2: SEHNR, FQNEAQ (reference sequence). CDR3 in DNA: TGTGCCAGCAGCTACCGACAGGCGGGGGAGCAGTACTTC. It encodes CASSYRQAGEQYF.

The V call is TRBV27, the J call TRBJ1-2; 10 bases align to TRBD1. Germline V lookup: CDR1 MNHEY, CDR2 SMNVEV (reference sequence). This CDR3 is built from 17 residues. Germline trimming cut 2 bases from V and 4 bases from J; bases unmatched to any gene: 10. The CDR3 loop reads CASSLKSGTGASYGYTF. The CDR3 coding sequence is TGTGCCAGCAGTTTAAAGTCTGGGACAGGGGCCTCCTATGGCTACACCTTC.

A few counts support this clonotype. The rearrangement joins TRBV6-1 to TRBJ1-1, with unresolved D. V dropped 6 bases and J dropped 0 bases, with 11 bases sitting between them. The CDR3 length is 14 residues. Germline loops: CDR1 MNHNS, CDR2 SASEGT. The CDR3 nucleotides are TGTGCCAGCAGGGGCCAGTACATGAACACTGAAGCTTTCTTT. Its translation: CASRGQYMNTEAFF.

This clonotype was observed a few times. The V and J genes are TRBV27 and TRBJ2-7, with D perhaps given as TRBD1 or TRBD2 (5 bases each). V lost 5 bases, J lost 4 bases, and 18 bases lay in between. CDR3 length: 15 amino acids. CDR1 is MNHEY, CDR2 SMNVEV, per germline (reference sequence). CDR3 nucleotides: TGTGCCAGCAGTCCGACCGGGACCCTGGGGTACGAGCAGTACTTC. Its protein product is CASSPTGTLGYEQYF.

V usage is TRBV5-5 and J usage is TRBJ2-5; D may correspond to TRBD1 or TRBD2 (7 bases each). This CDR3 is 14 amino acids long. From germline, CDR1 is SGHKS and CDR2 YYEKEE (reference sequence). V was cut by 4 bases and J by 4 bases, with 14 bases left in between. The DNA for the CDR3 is TGTGCCAGCAGCATGGGCAGGGGGGGAGAGACCCAGTACTTC. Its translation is CASSMGRGGETQYF. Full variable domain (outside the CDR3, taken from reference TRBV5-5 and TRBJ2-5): DAGVTQSPTHLIKTRGQQVTLRCSPISGHKSVSWYQQVLGQGPQFIFQYYEKEERGRGNFPDRFSARQFPNYSSELNVNALLLGDSALYLCASSMGRGGETQYFGPGTRLLVL.

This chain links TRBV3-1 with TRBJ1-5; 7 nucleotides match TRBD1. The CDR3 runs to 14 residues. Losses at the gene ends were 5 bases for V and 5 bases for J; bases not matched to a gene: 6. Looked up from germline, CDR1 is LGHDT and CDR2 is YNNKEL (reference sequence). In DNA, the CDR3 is TGTGCCAGCAGCTGGGCAGGGGGGGATCAGCCCCAGCATTTT. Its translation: CASSWAGGDQPQHF.

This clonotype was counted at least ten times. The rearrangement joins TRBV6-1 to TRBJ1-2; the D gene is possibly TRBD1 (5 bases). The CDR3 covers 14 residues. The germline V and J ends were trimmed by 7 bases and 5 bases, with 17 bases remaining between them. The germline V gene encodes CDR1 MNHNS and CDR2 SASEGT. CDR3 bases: TGTGCCAGCACCACAGGAGGCGGGGGGTATGGCTACACCTTC. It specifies CASTTGGGGYGYTF.

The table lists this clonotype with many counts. CDR3: CASSPGGAKQETQYF. The CDR3, as DNA: TGTGCCAGCAGCCCTGGTGGGGCGAAGCAAGAGACCCAGTACTTC. J is TRBJ2-5 and V is TRBV7-3; possible D gene TRBD1, 5 bases. Per germline, CDR1 SGHTA and CDR2 FQGTGA. The V and J ends lost 5 bases and 2 bases respectively, with 15 bases between them. The CDR3 extends over 15 amino acids.

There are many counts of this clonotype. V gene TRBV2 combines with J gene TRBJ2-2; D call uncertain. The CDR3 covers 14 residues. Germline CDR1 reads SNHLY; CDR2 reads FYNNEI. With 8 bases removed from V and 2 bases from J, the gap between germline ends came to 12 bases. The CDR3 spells CASAQSENTGELFF. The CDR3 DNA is TGTGCCAGCGCACAGAGCGAAAACACCGGGGAGCTGTTTTTT.

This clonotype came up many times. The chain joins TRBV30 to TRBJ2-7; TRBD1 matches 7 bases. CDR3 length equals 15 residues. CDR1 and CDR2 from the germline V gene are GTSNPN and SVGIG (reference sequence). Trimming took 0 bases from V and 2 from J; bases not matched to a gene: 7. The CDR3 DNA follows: TGTGCCTGGAGTGTAGGGGACAGAGTAACCTACGAGCAGTACTTC. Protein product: CAWSVGDRVTYEQYF.